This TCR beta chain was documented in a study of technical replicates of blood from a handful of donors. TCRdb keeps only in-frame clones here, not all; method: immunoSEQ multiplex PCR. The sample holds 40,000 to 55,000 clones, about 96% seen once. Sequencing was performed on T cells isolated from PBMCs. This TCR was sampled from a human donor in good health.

The CDR3 DNA reads TGTGCCAGCAGCTTATGGGTTGCGGGGAACGAGCAGTACTTC. This codes for CASSLWVAGNEQYF. This sequence joins TRBV11-2 and TRBJ2-7, with D possibly being TRBD2 (6 bases). The germline CDR1 and CDR2 sequences are SGHAT and FQNNGV. This CDR3 region has 14 residues. Trimming took off 2 bases at V and 5 bases at J, with 13 bases between the two ends. The full variable domain, completed using reference TRBV11-2 and TRBJ2-7, is EAGVAQSPRYKIIEKRQSVAFWCNPISGHATLYWYQQILGQGPKLLIQFQNNGVVDDSQLPKDRFSAERLKGVDSTLKIQPAKLEDSAVYLCASSLWVAGNEQYFGPGTRLTVT.